This TCR beta chain was retrieved from a study of blood T cell repertoires in COVID-19. In the study overall: Sites across the United States, Italy and Spain contributed samples from acute and convalescent COVID-19. Nucleic acid was either cDNA or gDNA, and it came from T cells, B-cell-depleted T cells, or PBMCs.

As handled by the study authors: Amplification of reference gene primers was used by the study to estimate nucleated cell counts. Sequenced by immunoSEQ multiplex PCR; TCRdb stores in-frame clones only, minus some. The V and J calls and clone size are taken from that table; D and trimming were inferred from the DNA. Among tens of thousands of clones listed, roughly 85% were seen once. From germline, CDR1 is LGHDT and CDR2 YNNKEL (reference sequence). This CDR3 region has 15 residues. V was pared by 5 bases and J by 3 bases, with 7 bases of the junction left unmatched. V usage is TRBV3-1 (or the pseudogene TRBV3-2) and J usage is TRBJ2-7, with 10 bases lining up with TRBD2. Sample: peripheral blood. The clonotype originates from a man aged 55-75 years with acute or convalescent COVID-19. The chain's CDR3 is CASSYYRLAGYEQYF. In DNA, the CDR3 is TGTGCCAGCAGCTACTACAGACTAGCGGGCTACGAGCAGTACTTC.